The 18 T cell receptor beta chains presented below share a single source sample, sequenced in a study of cytomegalovirus exposure and HLA in healthy donors. PCR involved 60 Vbeta and 13 Jbeta primers. The data were produced by immunoSEQ multiplex PCR, yet TCRdb's version contains in-frame clones alone and is incomplete. The sample consists of under 200,000 clones, 77% of them appearing once. Sequenced sample: PBMCs. All receptors derive from a middle-aged woman in good health and CMV-seropositive.

The chain carries TRBV14 and TRBJ2-7; D may be TRBD2 (5 bases). This CDR3 comprises 16 residues. V was trimmed by 3 bases and J by 0 bases, leaving 15 bases between them. The germline gives CDR1 SGHDN, CDR2 FVKESK. The CDR3 bases are TGTGCCAGCAGCCAGGCAAGCTGGGGAGCCTCCTACGAGCAGTACTTC. Its translation is CASSQASWGASYEQYF.

The chain recombines TRBV10-3 with TRBJ2-7; D not certain. The length of the CDR3 is 11 residues. Per germline, CDR1 ENHRY and CDR2 SYGVKD. Trimming pared 4 bases from V and 4 bases from J, leaving 5 bases between. CDR3 DNA sequence: TGTGCCATCAGTGCTAATTACGAGCAGTACTTC. Amino acid sequence: CAISANYEQYF.

A remark on this clone: Since a much larger clone is just one base distant, this may be a read error. The chain links TRBV4-2 to TRBJ1-2, with unresolved D. This CDR3 is built from 12 residues. Germline CDR1 and CDR2: LGHNA and YNFKEQ. Between the trimmed V and J ends, which lost 5 bases and 8 bases, there was a span of 12 bases. The CDR3 nucleotides are TGTGCCAGCAGCTCCGACATATCCGGCTACACCTTC. Protein product: CASSSDISGYTF.

The chain joins TRBV29-1 to TRBJ1-1; D is unclear. This CDR3 comprises 13 residues. Trimming shortened V by 4 bases and J by 1 base, and 10 bases separated the two germline ends. Germline CDR1 is SQVTM and CDR2 is ANQGSEA. The CDR3 spells CSVGRFSNTEAFF. The DNA for the CDR3 is TGCAGCGTTGGGAGATTCTCGAACACTGAAGCTTTCTTT. Full variable domain (remainder filled in from reference TRBV29-1 and TRBJ1-1): SAVISQKPSRDICQRGTSLTIQCQVDSQVTMMFWYRQQPGQSLTLIATANQGSEATYESGFVIDKFPISRPNLTFSTLTVSNMSPEDSSIYLCSVGRFSNTEAFFGQGTRLTVV.

This clone has a handful of counts. The chain links TRBV4-1 to TRBJ2-5; 8 nucleotides agree with TRBD1. The length of the CDR3 is 15 residues. Germline lookup yields CDR1 MGHRA and CDR2 YSYEKL. The ends lost 4 bases at V and 4 bases at J; junction bases unmatched: 8. For the CDR3, the DNA is TGCGCCAGCAGCCGCCGGGGACAGGTACGAGAGACCCAGTACTTC. This encodes CASSRRGQVRETQYF.

This clone occurred a few times. The rearrangement joins TRBV6-5 to TRBJ1-3; D gene unclear. V was shortened by 0 bases and J by 4 bases, with 10 bases between the two germline ends. Germline lookup yields CDR1 MNHEY and CDR2 SVGAGI. CDR3 size: 15 residues. The CDR3 DNA is TGTGCCAGCAGTTACTCGGCAAGGGAGGGAAACACCATATATTTT. As protein: CASSYSAREGNTIYF.

This chain uses TRBV4-3 with TRBJ1-5; 8 nucleotides align to TRBD1. The CDR3 loop spans 14 amino acids. CDR1 is LGHNA, CDR2 YSLEER, per germline. V lost 4 bases and J lost 2; bases outside the gene matches: 1. The DNA for the CDR3 is TGCGCCAGCAGCCCGACAGGGGGCAATCAGCCCCAGCATTTT. As protein: CASSPTGGNQPQHF.

The rearrangement links TRBV4-3 to TRBJ2-5; 10 bases map to TRBD1. Germline CDR1 LGHNA, CDR2 YSLEER. This CDR3 contains 17 residues. Trimming removed 3 bases from V and 5 bases from J; junction bases left unmatched: 12. The CDR3: CASSQTATGGRTETQYF. In nucleotides, the CDR3 is TGCGCCAGCAGCCAGACAGCGACAGGGGGCAGGACGGAGACCCAGTACTTC.

The V and J genes are TRBV19 and TRBJ1-5; D uncertain. The CDR3 runs 14 residues. Trimming pared 7 bases from V and 0 bases from J, leaving 10 bases between. Germline CDR1 is LNHDA and CDR2 is SQIVND (reference sequence). As DNA, the CDR3 is TGTGCCAGTACCGACGGCGGTAGCAATCAGCCCCAGCATTTT. Its protein product is CASTDGGSNQPQHF. Together with reference TRBV19 and TRBJ1-5, the CDR3 gives the full variable domain: DGGITQSPKYLFRKEGQNVTLSCEQNLNHDAMYWYRQDPGQGLRLIYYSQIVNDFQKGDIAEGYSVSREKKESFPLTVTSAQKNPTAFYLCASTDGGSNQPQHFGDGTRLSIL.

V usage is TRBV6-5 and J usage is TRBJ2-3, with D possibly matching TRBD2 (5 bases). This CDR3 is 15 amino acids long. The germline V gene has CDR1 MNHEY and CDR2 SVGAGI. V was trimmed by 4 bases and J by 2 bases, leaving 13 bases between them. The chain's CDR3 is CASSSLRGNTDTQYF. The CDR3 coding sequence is TGTGCCAGCAGTTCCCTCAGAGGGAACACAGATACGCAGTATTTT.

This clone appeared a single time. This sequence joins TRBV9 and TRBJ2-3; D possibly corresponds to TRBD2 (6 bases). Trimming removed 5 bases from V and 3 bases from J, with 10 bases in between. The germline gives CDR1 SGDLS, CDR2 YYNGEE. This CDR3 contains 13 residues. CDR3 nucleotides: TGTGCCAGCAGGGATAGCGGTACAGATACGCAGTATTTT. Amino acids: CASRDSGTDTQYF.

V gene TRBV9 combines with J gene TRBJ2-2; D perhaps matches TRBD1 (6 bases). Germline CDR1 is SGDLS and CDR2 is YYNGEE. This CDR3 is 16 amino acids long. V was pared by 1 base and J by 2 bases, with 12 bases between. The CDR3 loop is CASSVRTEINTGELFF. The DNA of the CDR3 is TGTGCCAGCAGCGTAAGGACAGAAATAAACACCGGGGAGCTGTTTTTT.

In the case of this clone: This same CDR3 is encoded by further DNA sequences in the sample. V and J are TRBV28 and TRBJ2-3; the match to TRBD2 covers 12 bases. The CDR3 is 17 residues long. After removal of 6 bases from V and 0 bases from J, the junction contained 7 bases not matched to a gene. Germline V gene lookup returns CDR1 MDHEN and CDR2 SYDVKM. The CDR3, as DNA: TGTGCCAGCAGCCCCGCTGGGACTAGCGGGAGCACAGATACGCAGTATTTT. It translates to CASSPAGTSGSTDTQYF.

The V call is TRBV27, the J call TRBJ2-2; no clear D gene. The CDR3 consists of 12 residues. Trimming pared 5 bases from V and 3 bases from J, leaving 4 bases between. CDR1 MNHEY and CDR2 SMNVEV come from the germline V gene (reference sequence). The CDR3 reads CASSPDTGELFF. DNA of the CDR3: TGTGCCAGCAGTCCCGACACCGGGGAGCTGTTTTTT.

The chain couples TRBV5-5 to TRBJ2-3; a possible D gene is TRBD1 (5 bases). The CDR3 spans 15 residues. V shed 0 bases and J shed 3 bases, with 11 bases lying between them. In germline, CDR1 is SGHKS, CDR2 YYEKEE (reference sequence). DNA of the CDR3: TGTGCCAGCAGCTTGGAAGCAGGGTGGACAGATACGCAGTATTTT. Its protein is CASSLEAGWTDTQYF.

The rearrangement links TRBV6-6 to TRBJ2-1, with 7 bases matching TRBD1. Per the germline V gene, CDR1 is MNHNY and CDR2 is SVGAGI (reference sequence). The V and J ends lost 4 bases and 16 bases, in that order; junction bases with no gene match: 10. CDR3 length: 12 amino acids. DNA of the CDR3: TGTGCCAGCAGTTCAGAGGGGGCCTTACACTTCTTC. Translated: CASSSEGALHFF.

The V call is TRBV13, the J call TRBJ1-1; 11 bases are a match to TRBD1. Per the germline V gene, CDR1 is PRHDT and CDR2 is FYEKMQ (reference sequence). The ends lost 5 bases at V and 4 bases at J; junction bases unmatched: 6. The CDR3 is made up of 15 amino acids. The CDR3 is CASSPAGTGGTEAFF. The CDR3 nucleotides are TGTGCCAGCAGCCCGGCCGGGACAGGGGGCACTGAAGCTTTCTTT.

The chain links TRBV5-4 to TRBJ1-2; TRBD1 aligns across 9 bases. The CDR3 has 15 amino acids. After removal of 3 bases from V and 3 bases from J, the junction contained 6 bases not matched to a gene. The germline V gene encodes CDR1 SGHNT and CDR2 YYREEE (reference sequence). Here the CDR3 reads CASSYPGQGDYGYTF. CDR3 nucleotides: TGTGCCAGCAGCTACCCGGGACAGGGAGACTATGGCTACACCTTC.